These T cell receptor beta chains were read from a single sample in a study of T cell changes during pregnancy in multiple sclerosis. Clones were sequenced by immunoSEQ multiplex PCR, and TCRdb holds only the in-frame ones, with some missing. This sample yields approximately 60,000 clones, of which roughly 91% are seen a single time; 1.3% belongs to the top ten. This specimen was peripheral blood, taken in the second trimester of pregnancy. The receptors were gathered from a female donor with multiple sclerosis, enrolled in a pregnancy study. Both conserved end residues are part of each CDR3. D genes are given only for firm matches. Clone size is shown for a subset of rows, as once, few, many or a class of expanded clone.

V	J	D	size	length	DNA	CDR3
TRBV9	TRBJ2-7	NA	NA	14	TGTGCCAGCAGCGTAGCTGTGAGCTCCTACGAGCAGTACTTC	CASSVAVSSYEQYF
TRBV6-5	TRBJ2-1	TRBD2	NA	15	TGTGCCAGCAGTTCCTACGGGGGGTCCAACAATGAGCAGTTCTTC	CASSSYGGSNNEQFF
TRBV25-1	TRBJ1-6	NA	NA	15	TGTGCCAGCAGTGATGCGGGACTCTATAATTCACCCCTCCACTTT	CASSDAGLYNSPLHF
TRBV7-9	TRBJ1-6	TRBD1	NA	15	TGTGCCAGCAGCCCGCGACAGGGGGCTTATTCACCCCTCCACTTT	CASSPRQGAYSPLHF
TRBV29-1	TRBJ2-2	NA	NA	13	TGCAGCGCGGTTCATCCGAACACCGGGGAGCTGTTTTTT	CSAVHPNTGELFF
TRBV6-6	TRBJ2-7	NA	NA	16	TGTGCCAGCAGTTACCCTCCCGGACTCCCCTCCTACGAGCAGTACTTC	CASSYPPGLPSYEQYF
TRBV5-6	TRBJ2-7	NA	once	14	TGTGCCAGCAGCCGCAGGGGATTCAGCAACGAGCAGTACTTC	CASSRRGFSNEQYF
TRBV4-1	TRBJ1-4	NA	NA	14	TGCGCCAGCAGCCCAAACGCGAGGGGGGAAAAACTGTTTTTT	CASSPNARGEKLFF
TRBV6-5	TRBJ2-7	TRBD2	NA	14	TGTGCCAGCAGAAGAGCGTCTAGCGGGGACGAGCAGTACTTC	CASRRASSGDEQYF
TRBV6-1	TRBJ1-4	TRBD1	once	15	TGTGCCAGCAGGAATCAAGACAGGGGGGGCGAAAAACTGTTTTTT	CASRNQDRGGEKLFF
TRBV2	TRBJ1-2	NA	once	13	TGTGCCAGCAGTGAGAACGGTTCCTATGGCTACACCTTC	CASSENGSYGYTF
TRBV11-2	TRBJ2-4	TRBD2	NA	17	TGTGCCAGCAGCTCTAGTGGCCTAGCGGTAGCCAAAAACATTCAGTACTTC	CASSSSGLAVAKNIQYF
TRBV18	TRBJ1-1	NA	NA	13	TGTGCCAGCTCACCGGGGGGGGGAGCAGAAGCTTTCTTT	CASSPGGGAEAFF
TRBV6-5	TRBJ2-5	NA	NA	14	TGTGCCAGCAAGGGGATGAAGGGGGAAGAGACCCAGTACTTC	CASKGMKGEETQYF
TRBV19	TRBJ1-3	NA	NA	13	TGTGCCACGACCGCAGGGTTTGGCTACACCATATATTTT	CATTAGFGYTIYF
TRBV30	TRBJ2-5	NA	NA	13	TGTGCCTGGAGCTCAGGGGTCGGGGAGACCCAGTACTTC	CAWSSGVGETQYF
TRBV7-9	TRBJ1-2	NA	once	15	TGTGCCAGCAGCCAGTCGCTAGGGGGAGGGTATGGCTACACCTTC	CASSQSLGGGYGYTF
TRBV30	TRBJ1-1	NA	once	12	TGTGCCTGGAGTGCATTGAACACTGAAGCTTTCTTT	CAWSALNTEAFF
TRBV28	TRBJ1-4	NA	NA	15	TGTGCCAGCACCCCATCACGGGACACCGGTAAAAAACTGTTTTTT	CASTPSRDTGKKLFF
TRBV9	TRBJ2-2	TRBD1	NA	18	TGTGCCAGCAGCGAGGGACCCCCGGGACAGGGGCGCGCCGGGGAGCTGTTTTTT	CASSEGPPGQGRAGELFF
TRBV11-2	TRBJ2-1	NA	few	13	TGTGCCAGCAGCCTGTTTAGGGGGGGGGCTGAGTTCTTC	CASSLFRGGAEFF
TRBV29-1	TRBJ1-2	TRBD1	NA	14	TGCAGCGTTAGGACAGGGTCTGTGAGCTATGGCTACACCTTC	CSVRTGSVSYGYTF
TRBV7-6	TRBJ2-5	NA	NA	15	TGTGCCAGCAGCTTAGGGGGGCCGACGCAAGAGACCCAGTACTTC	CASSLGGPTQETQYF
TRBV6-1	TRBJ2-7	TRBD2	NA	15	TGTGCCAGCAGTTCCGAGGGGGGACTAGGCTACGAGCAGTACTTC	CASSSEGGLGYEQYF